This TCR beta chain was obtained from a study of identical twins (dated by TCRdb to the mid-2010s). At the level of the whole study: TCR alpha and beta repertoires from monozygotic twins, unrelated adults of various ages and cord blood were deep-sequenced to test whether fetal clonotypes persist. To rule out contamination, replicate twin experiments were performed at different times with different library preparation protocols. General conclusions and limits of the study: Invariant T cells such as MAIT and iNKT could partly confound zero-insertion analyses, though diverse VJ usage argued against this for most clonotypes. Compared with coincidental sharing between unrelated individuals, out-of-frame TCR alpha sequences shared between twins showed an excess of sequences with low generation probability. In monozygotic twins, out-of-frame TCR alpha sharing was systematically underestimated by recombination models, although the models agreed with sharing between unrelated individuals. Because the same donors could not be followed over many years, the conclusions relied on cross-sectional statistical analysis. Fewer insertions were carried by abundant cord blood beta clonotypes; a weaker similar trend was observed in young adult naive repertoires, while no such trend was observed in memory repertoires. Excess twin sharing in beta out-of-frame sequences was weaker because fewer shared sequences lowered the signal-to-noise ratio.

Reading from cysteine to phenylalanine, the CDR3 counts 16 amino acids. This entry keeps only the CDR3 DNA: 48 bases, framed from base 1. The germline ends are 17 bases apart after V is trimmed by 0 bases and J by 8 bases. CDR1 and CDR2 are read off the germline V gene as SGHRS and YFSETQ. All donors were healthy Caucasians. Three pairs of female monozygotic twins, all aged roughly 18 to 29 years, were included in the twin cohort. Positive isolation kits from Invitrogen were used to isolate CD4+ and CD8+ T cell populations. The library was produced with 5' RACE. The sample was run on an Illumina HiSeq 2000. A universal primer binding site was introduced by template switching, and a unique molecular identifier was present in the final cDNA, enabling accurate counting of TCR cDNA molecules. Specific primers in the conserved constant-segment region were used to synthesize first-strand cDNA for TCR alpha and beta chains. To control for contamination, every cDNA library carried two barcodes: a SMART-Mk sample barcode plus Illumina barcodes. TruSeq adapter sequences along with Illumina sample barcodes were introduced in two successive PCR steps. Sequencing of the TCR alpha and beta cDNA libraries was done on the Illumina HiSeq platform using custom primers. In the source study's methods: Unique molecular identifiers were extracted from raw reads with MiGEC, and CDR3 positions were determined with MiXCR. For each individual, recombination models were inferred using an EM algorithm with the repgenHMM and IGoR tools. Shared clonotype analysis was performed with the tcR package in R, normalizing sharing by the product of cloneset sizes. Out-of-frame nonproductive sequences were analyzed to study raw recombination free of thymic and clonal selection effects. TCRdb handled the public reads itself, with Q25 trimming in fastp and clone calling in MiXCR, and kept productive beta chains. Each entry is one CDR3 protein sequence, shown with its most common DNA and genes. The V and J calls here are based on TCRdb, not the publication. The sample profile shows approximately 530,000 distinct CDR3 sequences; about 20% of them were found once. Together, the top ten hold approximately 0.5% of the sample.

In regard to this clonotype: Its antigen is still unknown. Per-base qualities were not stored, and no clone one base away is much larger.

Separately, the same data were catalogued under a study of yellow fever vaccine responses in identical twins. As the second study states: According to the authors, in identical twins the way T cells responded to vaccination appeared partly convergent and partly personalized. The study precisely tracked vaccine-responding T cell clones in identical twins.

The receptor comes from a woman younger than 30 in good health. The chain was built from TRBV5-1 and TRBJ2-2; tentative D gene TRBD2, with 5 bases matching. The sample consisted of CD4+ T cells sorted from blood. The CDR3 loop reads CASSLAGVVTPGELFF. At the DNA level, the sequence is TGCGCCAGCAGCTTGGCCGGGGTTGTAACGCCGGGGGAGCTGTTTTTT.